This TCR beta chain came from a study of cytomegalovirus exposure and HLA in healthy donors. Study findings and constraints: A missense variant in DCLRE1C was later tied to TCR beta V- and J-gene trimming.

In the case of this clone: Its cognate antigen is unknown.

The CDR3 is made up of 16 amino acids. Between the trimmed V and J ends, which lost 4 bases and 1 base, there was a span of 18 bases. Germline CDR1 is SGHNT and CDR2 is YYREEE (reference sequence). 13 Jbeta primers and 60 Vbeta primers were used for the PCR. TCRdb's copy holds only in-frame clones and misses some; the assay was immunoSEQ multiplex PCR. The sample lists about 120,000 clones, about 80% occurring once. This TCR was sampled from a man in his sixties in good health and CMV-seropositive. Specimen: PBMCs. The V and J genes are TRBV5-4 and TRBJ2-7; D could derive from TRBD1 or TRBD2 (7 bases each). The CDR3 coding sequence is TGTGCCAGCAGCCTGGGGGGGCGGGACAGATCCTACGAGCAGTACTTC. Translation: CASSLGGRDRSYEQYF.